A selection of T cell receptor beta chains follows, all from one sample in a study of shared clonotypes between healthy human individuals. Using immunoSEQ multiplex PCR, the repertoire was profiled, and TCRdb retains in-frame clones only, with some absent. Of about 2.4 million clones listed, 93% are singletons. The sequenced sample consisted of naive CD4+ T cells from PBMCs. The receptors stem from a man in his late teens or twenties in good health. Some clones in this sample may be carry-over from other donors' samples. The CDR3 runs from the conserved cysteine through the conserved F or W. The order of the fields is V gene, clone size, D gene, J gene, CDR3 protein, CDR3 DNA. D genes are given only for firm matches. The listing skips clone size in some rows; elsewhere it reads once, few, many or a size class.

TRBV6-1,once,.,TRBJ2-7,CASSPRSGTHDEQYF,TGTGCCAGCAGTCCCCGATCCGGGACCCACGACGAGCAGTACTTC
TRBV28,once,.,TRBJ1-1,CASRSGLEAFF,TGTGCCAGCAGATCGGGGCTCGAAGCTTTCTTT
TRBV15,.,TRBD1,TRBJ1-4,CATSVDRGFANEKLFF,TGTGCCACCAGCGTCGACAGGGGGTTTGCTAATGAAAAACTGTTTTTT
TRBV4-2,.,TRBD1,TRBJ2-2,CASSQGVTGGIGELFF,TGTGCCAGCAGCCAAGGTGTGACAGGGGGCATCGGGGAGCTGTTTTTT
TRBV10-3,few,.,TRBJ1-2,CAISESVVRGYGYTF,TGTGCCATCAGTGAGTCAGTAGTCAGGGGTTATGGCTACACCTTC
TRBV2,.,.,TRBJ2-7,CASSPWRPLSYEQYF,TGTGCCAGCAGTCCGTGGCGGCCTCTCTCCTACGAGCAGTACTTC
TRBV5-1,.,.,TRBJ2-2,CASSLVTRGNTGELFF,TGCGCCAGCAGCTTGGTGACCAGGGGGAACACCGGGGAGCTGTTTTTT
TRBV9,.,.,TRBJ2-2,CASSVDMGPGELFF,TGTGCCAGCAGCGTAGATATGGGCCCCGGGGAGCTGTTTTTT
TRBV7-2,.,.,TRBJ2-2,CASSLAAGTGELFF,TGTGCCAGCAGCTTAGCGGCTGGCACCGGGGAGCTGTTTTTT
TRBV4-1,.,TRBD2,TRBJ2-1,CASSPQGLAGYNEQFF,TGCGCCAGCAGCCCCCAGGGGCTAGCGGGTTACAATGAGCAGTTCTTC
TRBV30,once,.,TRBJ1-2,CAWSVPGIGYTF,TGTGCCTGGAGTGTACCGGGGATTGGCTACACCTTC
TRBV9,.,.,TRBJ1-1,CASSALPDLGAFF,TGTGCCAGCAGCGCCCTTCCCGACCTCGGAGCTTTCTTT
TRBV12-1,.,.,TRBJ1-2,CASSRDRQGGNYGYTF,TGTGCCAGCAGCCGCGATCGACAGGGAGGAAACTATGGCTACACCTTC
TRBV7-9,.,TRBD2,TRBJ2-7,CASSLAAGAYEQYF,TGTGCCAGCAGCTTAGCAGCGGGAGCCTACGAGCAGTACTTC
TRBV7-9,.,TRBD2,TRBJ2-5,CASSLGGTSGRFETQYF,TGTGCCAGCAGCTTAGGAGGGACTAGCGGGAGGTTTGAGACCCAGTACTTC
TRBV4-3,.,TRBD2,TRBJ2-5,CASSQAASGRGLRQETQYF,TGCGCCAGCAGCCAAGCGGCCAGCGGGAGGGGTTTGAGGCAAGAGACCCAGTACTTC
TRBV7-3,.,.,TRBJ2-2,CASSLSPLGRELFF,TGTGCCAGCAGCTTAAGCCCCCTCGGGCGGGAGCTGTTTTTT
TRBV9,.,.,TRBJ2-3,CASSASSTDTQYF,TGTGCCAGCAGCGCCTCTAGCACAGATACGCAGTATTTT
TRBV30,.,TRBD1,TRBJ1-6,CAWSVGDRVHNSPLHF,TGTGCCTGGAGTGTGGGGGACAGGGTTCATAATTCACCCCTCCACTTT
TRBV29-1,.,.,TRBJ1-2,CSVMDGFYGYTF,TGCAGCGTTATGGACGGATTCTATGGCTACACCTTC
TRBV5-1,.,.,TRBJ2-5,CASSGAPLDQETQYF,TGCGCCAGCAGCGGGGCCCCGTTAGACCAAGAGACCCAGTACTTC
TRBV19,once,TRBD2,TRBJ2-7,CASRASSAGVGLSYEQYF,TGTGCCAGTAGGGCTTCTTCAGCGGGAGTCGGGTTGTCCTACGAGCAGTACTTC
TRBV28,.,.,TRBJ2-3,CASSPPGLTDTQYF,TGTGCCAGCAGTCCCCCCGGCCTCACAGATACGCAGTATTTT
TRBV14,once,.,TRBJ2-7,CASSQVGFFRFYEQYF,TGTGCCAGCAGCCAAGTGGGGTTTTTTCGATTCTACGAGCAGTACTTC
TRBV2,.,.,TRBJ2-3,CASSDEVADTQYF,TGTGCCAGCAGTGACGAGGTGGCAGATACGCAGTATTTT
TRBV4-1,.,.,TRBJ2-3,CASSRVAPPDTQYF,TGCGCCAGCAGCCGAGTCGCCCCCCCAGATACGCAGTATTTT
TRBV9,.,TRBD1,TRBJ1-3,CASSGGDRNWNTIYF,TGTGCCAGCAGCGGGGGGGACAGGAATTGGAACACCATATATTTT
TRBV7-9,.,.,TRBJ2-6,CASSLRGSGANVLTF,TGTGCCAGCAGCTTGAGAGGCTCTGGGGCCAACGTCCTGACTTTC
TRBV6-1,.,.,TRBJ2-7,CASSVAIAYEQYF,TGTGCCAGCAGTGTGGCGATAGCGTACGAGCAGTACTTC
TRBV4-2,.,.,TRBJ2-7,CASSQATTWGFHEQYF,TGTGCCAGCAGCCAAGCTACAACATGGGGGTTCCACGAGCAGTACTTC
TRBV5-6,.,.,TRBJ1-2,CASSRTVMDGYTF,TGTGCCAGCAGCCGGACAGTAATGGATGGCTACACCTTC
TRBV4-2,.,.,TRBJ1-5,CASSQETNQPQHF,TGTGCCAGCAGCCAAGAAACCAATCAGCCCCAGCATTTT
TRBV7-3,.,TRBD2,TRBJ2-1,CASSPSTSGPNEQFF,TGTGCCAGCAGCCCAAGCACTAGCGGGCCAAATGAGCAGTTCTTC
TRBV9,.,TRBD1,TRBJ1-1,CASSPRTGVNTEAFF,TGTGCCAGCAGCCCAAGGACAGGGGTGAACACTGAAGCTTTCTTT
TRBV6-5,.,.,TRBJ2-2,CASSYATTNTGELFF,TGTGCCAGCAGTTACGCCACAACGAACACCGGGGAGCTGTTTTTT
TRBV7-2,once,.,TRBJ1-2,CAIRQVDGYTF,TGTGCCATACGACAGGTTGATGGCTACACCTTC
TRBV12-5,.,.,TRBJ2-2,CASGPGGFTGELFF,TGTGCTAGTGGCCCGGGCGGGTTTACCGGGGAGCTGTTTTTT
TRBV18,.,TRBD2,TRBJ2-1,CASSPLAGARNEQFF,TGTGCCAGCTCACCACTAGCGGGAGCGCGCAATGAGCAGTTCTTC
TRBV7-8,.,.,TRBJ2-5,CASSLSYRGIQETQYF,TGTGCCAGCAGCTTAAGTTATCGGGGCATCCAAGAGACCCAGTACTTC
TRBV6-5,.,.,TRBJ2-5,CASSYAETQYF,TGTGCCAGCAGTTACGCAGAGACCCAGTACTTC
TRBV28,.,TRBD1,TRBJ1-3,CASSWDRDRTGNTIYF,TGTGCCAGCAGTTGGGATCGGGACAGAACTGGAAACACCATATATTTT
TRBV13,.,.,TRBJ2-4,CASSLGLSGRLNIQYF,TGTGCCAGCAGCTTAGGTTTATCGGGGAGGTTAAACATTCAGTACTTC
TRBV15,.,.,TRBJ2-7,CATSRDRVSYEQYF,TGTGCCACCAGCAGAGACAGGGTCTCCTACGAGCAGTACTTC
TRBV7-2,.,TRBD2,TRBJ2-2,CASSSFSGMNTGELFF,TGTGCCAGCAGCTCGTTCAGCGGGATGAACACCGGGGAGCTGTTTTTT
TRBV5-1,.,TRBD1,TRBJ2-5,CASSLTGGETQYF,TGCGCCAGCAGCTTGACAGGGGGAGAGACCCAGTACTTC
TRBV7-9,.,TRBD1,TRBJ1-4,CASSLRQGAGNEKLFF,TGTGCCAGCAGCCTACGACAGGGGGCTGGTAATGAAAAACTGTTTTTT
TRBV2,.,.,TRBJ1-5,CASRGSDNQPQHF,TGTGCCAGCCGTGGGTCAGACAATCAGCCCCAGCATTTT
TRBV28,.,.,TRBJ1-1,CASSGTLEAFF,TGTGCCAGCAGTGGCACCCTTGAAGCTTTCTTT
TRBV28,.,TRBD2,TRBJ2-5,CASNGRGGQETQYF,TGTGCCAGCAATGGTCGCGGGGGCCAAGAGACCCAGTACTTC
TRBV28,once,TRBD1,TRBJ1-5,CASSLKGQGLGQPQHF,TGTGCCAGCAGTTTAAAGGGACAGGGGCTCGGTCAGCCCCAGCATTTT
TRBV19,.,.,TRBJ1-5,CASSSPGAYQPQHF,TGTGCCAGTAGTTCCCCGGGGGCATATCAGCCCCAGCATTTT
TRBV9,.,.,TRBJ2-1,CASSGLSSYNEQFF,TGTGCCAGCTCCGGTTTGAGCTCCTACAATGAGCAGTTCTTC
TRBV6-1,once,.,TRBJ1-1,CASSEQIMNTEAFF,TGTGCCAGCAGTGAACAGATCATGAACACTGAAGCTTTCTTT
TRBV20-1,once,.,TRBJ2-1,CSARDDSEQFF,TGCAGTGCTAGAGATGACTCTGAGCAGTTCTTC
TRBV7-6,.,.,TRBJ2-1,CASSLTTRDPNGNEQFF,TGTGCCAGCAGCCTAACCACCCGGGACCCAAACGGGAATGAGCAGTTCTTC
TRBV19,.,TRBD1,TRBJ1-5,CASSILQGVQPQHF,TGTGCCAGTAGTATTTTACAGGGGGTTCAGCCCCAGCATTTT
TRBV28,.,TRBD1,TRBJ1-1,CASSLPGQTGEAAEAFF,TGTGCCAGCAGCCTCCCGGGCCAAACAGGGGAGGCAGCTGAAGCTTTCTTT